Listed below are T cell receptor beta chains from one sample, sequenced in a study of regulatory T cells in long-lasting Graves disease. TCRdb passed the multiplex PCR reads through MiXCR, listing each CDR3 protein once. The table has about half a million distinct CDR3 sequences, about 20% seen once; the top ten hold approximately 14%. The sample was peripheral blood mononuclear cells (PBMCs), taken when the disease was refractory, from a patient treated with antithyroid drugs. These receptors were taken from a female donor with Graves disease. The CDR3 runs from the conserved cysteine through the conserved F or W. The D gene is left open where the match is weak. The size entry is marked missing in some rows and otherwise reads once, few, many or a size class.

D: NA; size: many; J: TRBJ1-1; V: TRBV2; DNA: TGTGCCAGCACCCCCGGGTCCCCCGGCACTGAAGCTTTCTTT; CDR3: CASTPGSPGTEAFF
D: TRBD2; size: many; J: TRBJ2-7; V: TRBV13; DNA: TGTGCCAGCAGCTTATACAGCGGGAGGCCCTACGAGCAGTACTTC; CDR3: CASSLYSGRPYEQYF
D: TRBD1; size: few; J: TRBJ2-2; V: TRBV24-1; DNA: TGTGCCACCAGTGATTTCCGGGACAGCGGTTTGGGGGAGCTGTTTTTT; CDR3: CATSDFRDSGLGELFF
D: NA; size: few; J: TRBJ2-2; V: TRBV29-1; DNA: TGCAGCGTTGAGGGGCCCGAGACCGGGGAGCTGTTTTTT; CDR3: CSVEGPETGELFF
D: TRBD2; size: many; J: TRBJ2-5; V: TRBV7-2; DNA: TGTGCCAGCAGCTTGGGACTAGACCAAGAGACCCAGTACTTC; CDR3: CASSLGLDQETQYF
D: NA; size: NA; J: TRBJ2-3; V: TRBV20-1; DNA: TGCAGTGCTAGGGGGAGAGTAGGGACAGATACGCAGTATTTT; CDR3: CSARGRVGTDTQYF
D: NA; size: NA; J: TRBJ2-2; V: TRBV5-5; DNA: TGTGCCAGCAGCTTAGGGGGAGGGGGCTGGAACACCGGGGAGCTGTTTTTT; CDR3: CASSLGGGGWNTGELFF
D: TRBD1; size: NA; J: TRBJ2-7; V: TRBV7-9; DNA: TGTGCCAGCAGCTCCTCCCCGGGACAGGTGATCTTC; CDR3: CASSSSPGQVIF
D: NA; size: NA; J: TRBJ1-4; V: TRBV10-3; DNA: TGTGCCATCAGTTCGAACGGGCCGAGTGAAAAACTGTTTTTT; CDR3: CAISSNGPSEKLFF
D: TRBD2; size: NA; J: TRBJ2-5; V: TRBV7-9; DNA: TGTGCCAGCAGCTTAGTCGCTAGCGGGGGGCCGGAGAGGGAGACCCAGTACTTC; CDR3: CASSLVASGGPERETQYF
D: NA; size: NA; J: TRBJ1-2; V: TRBV11-2; DNA: TGTGCCAGCAGCCTCCGACACAGCTATGGCTACACCTTC; CDR3: CASSLRHSYGYTF
D: NA; size: many; J: TRBJ1-2; V: TRBV12-3/TRBV12-4; DNA: TGTGCCAGCAGTCCGGACAGACACTATGGCTACACCTTC; CDR3: CASSPDRHYGYTF
D: TRBD1; size: NA; J: TRBJ1-6; V: TRBV9; DNA: TGTGCCAGCAGCCCCGGGACAGGGCTTAATTCACCCCTCCACTTT; CDR3: CASSPGTGLNSPLHF
D: NA; size: few; J: TRBJ1-5; V: TRBV6-1; DNA: TGTGCCAGCACCGTCCTAGGGGATAGCAATCAGCCCCAGCATTTT; CDR3: CASTVLGDSNQPQHF
D: TRBD2; size: few; J: TRBJ2-7; V: TRBV7-9; DNA: TGTGCCAGCAGCTCACCTAGCGGGAGTGGGAAGATCGGAGACGAGCAGTACTTC; CDR3: CASSSPSGSGKIGDEQYF
D: NA; size: NA; J: TRBJ2-5; V: TRBV19; DNA: TGTGCCAGTAGTATGCCACAGGAAAAAGAGACCCAGTACTTC; CDR3: CASSMPQEKETQYF
D: NA; size: many; J: TRBJ2-7; V: TRBV6-1; DNA: TGTGCCAGCACCCGGGGGCAGGGGCAGGTCGAGCAGTACTTC; CDR3: CASTRGQGQVEQYF
D: NA; size: few; J: TRBJ1-2; V: TRBV30; DNA: TGTGCCTGGAGTTCCTCCGCCTTAACCGGGGCCTATGGCTACACCTTC; CDR3: CAWSSSALTGAYGYTF
D: NA; size: NA; J: TRBJ1-3; V: TRBV30; DNA: TGTGCCTGGAGCCGCTCACTCAGCTCTGGAAACACCATATATTTT; CDR3: CAWSRSLSSGNTIYF
D: NA; size: NA; J: TRBJ2-5; V: TRBV28; DNA: TGCACCAGCAGTCCTCCCTCGGGGCGGGGGCCCCAAGAGACCCAGTACTTC; CDR3: CTSSPPSGRGPQETQYF
D: TRBD1; size: few; J: TRBJ2-2; V: TRBV4-3; DNA: TGCGCCAGCAGCCTATCACGGACAGGGGGGACCGGGGAGCTGTTTTTT; CDR3: CASSLSRTGGTGELFF
D: NA; size: NA; J: TRBJ1-1; V: TRBV12-3/TRBV12-4; DNA: TGTGCCAGCAGCAAGAACAAGGTGACTGAAGCTTTCTTT; CDR3: CASSKNKVTEAFF
D: NA; size: NA; J: TRBJ2-2; V: TRBV18; DNA: TGTGCCAGCTCACCTGTGAGGACCGGGGAGCTGTTTTTT; CDR3: CASSPVRTGELFF
D: TRBD1; size: many; J: TRBJ2-5; V: TRBV20-1; DNA: TGCAGTGCGTTCGGACAGGGGGAAGAGACCCAGTACTTC; CDR3: CSAFGQGEETQYF
D: NA; size: many; J: TRBJ1-5; V: TRBV7-8; DNA: TGTGCCAGCAGCTTAATCCCTACTCAGCCCCAGCATTTT; CDR3: CASSLIPTQPQHF
D: NA; size: many; J: TRBJ1-1; V: TRBV6-2/TRBV6-3; DNA: TGTGCCAGCAGTTACTCTCAATTTGACACTGAAGCTTTCTTT; CDR3: CASSYSQFDTEAFF
D: NA; size: NA; J: TRBJ2-1; V: TRBV7-2; DNA: TGTGCCAGCAGCTTAAATGGGAGATGGGATGAGCAGTTCTTC; CDR3: CASSLNGRWDEQFF
D: NA; size: NA; J: TRBJ2-7; V: TRBV7-9; DNA: TGTGCCAGCAGCTTAGCGACAAATTACGAGCGGTACTTC; CDR3: CASSLATNYERYF
D: TRBD1; size: NA; J: TRBJ2-2; V: TRBV27; DNA: TGTGCCAGCGGGAGACAGGGTAACACCGGGGAGCTGTTTTTT; CDR3: CASGRQGNTGELFF
D: NA; size: NA; J: TRBJ2-7; V: TRBV25-1; DNA: TGTGCCACCGGGACGGGCACCTACGAGCAGTACTTC; CDR3: CATGTGTYEQYF
D: TRBD1; size: NA; J: TRBJ1-4; V: TRBV6-4; DNA: TGTGCCAGCAGTTCGACGACAGGGAGAGGAGGAAAACTGTTTTTT; CDR3: CASSSTTGRGGKLFF
D: NA; size: few; J: TRBJ2-3; V: TRBV6-5; DNA: TGTGCCAGCAGTTACCGGGGGACTAGCACAGATACGCAGTATTTT; CDR3: CASSYRGTSTDTQYF
D: NA; size: NA; J: TRBJ1-2; V: TRBV7-9; DNA: TGTGCCAGCAGCCTAAACACCCTCGCGGAGGTCCATGGCTACACCTTC; CDR3: CASSLNTLAEVHGYTF
D: TRBD2; size: NA; J: TRBJ2-1; V: TRBV14; DNA: TGTGCCAGCAGCCACGGCGGGGGGGCCTTCAATGAGCAGTTCTTC; CDR3: CASSHGGGAFNEQFF
D: NA; size: once; J: TRBJ2-5; V: TRBV28; DNA: TGTGCCAGCAATCTAGTTACTCTTGGGGGAGAGACCCAGTACTTC; CDR3: CASNLVTLGGETQYF
D: TRBD2; size: many; J: TRBJ2-7; V: TRBV7-2; DNA: TGTGCCAGCAGTTTAGTACTAGCGGGAGCCTACGAGCAGTACTTC; CDR3: CASSLVLAGAYEQYF
D: NA; size: few; J: TRBJ2-2; V: TRBV4-3; DNA: TGCGCCAGCAGCCGATCCGCAGGGGCCGGGGAGCTGTTTTTT; CDR3: CASSRSAGAGELFF
D: TRBD1; size: few; J: TRBJ2-7; V: TRBV7-9; DNA: TGTGCCAGCAGCAGTCCGGGACAGAACTACGAGCAGTACTTC; CDR3: CASSSPGQNYEQYF
D: TRBD1; size: few; J: TRBJ1-5; V: TRBV20-1; DNA: TGCAGTGCCGGAGGGACAGAAGAATATCAGCCCCAGCATTTT; CDR3: CSAGGTEEYQPQHF
D: NA; size: many; J: TRBJ2-7; V: TRBV12-5; DNA: TGTGCTAGTGGTTTGGCCAGGGGAATCTACGAGCAGTACTTC; CDR3: CASGLARGIYEQYF
D: TRBD1; size: many; J: TRBJ1-1; V: TRBV2; DNA: TGTGCCAGCAGTGCAGACAGGGGTCGGACTGAAGCTTTCTTT; CDR3: CASSADRGRTEAFF
D: NA; size: many; J: TRBJ2-4; V: TRBV7-2; DNA: TGTGCCAGCAGCTTATGGAACATTCAGTACTTC; CDR3: CASSLWNIQYF
D: NA; size: few; J: TRBJ1-2; V: TRBV5-1; DNA: TGCGCCAGCAGCTTCCGTAGCTATAGCTACACCTTC; CDR3: CASSFRSYSYTF
D: NA; size: NA; J: TRBJ1-2; V: TRBV6-1; DNA: TGTGCCAGCGGACGGGGGGGGGGAATAGGGATAGACTATGGCTACACCTTC; CDR3: CASGRGGGIGIDYGYTF
D: TRBD2; size: many; J: TRBJ2-7; V: TRBV6-1; DNA: TGTGCCAGCTCACCTGGTACTAGCGGTTACGAGCAGTACTTC; CDR3: CASSPGTSGYEQYF
D: NA; size: NA; J: TRBJ1-1; V: TRBV7-2; DNA: TGTGCCAGCAGACCCCTGGCGGCAGGGTCTATCGTTGGGAACACTGAAGCTTTCTTT; CDR3: CASRPLAAGSIVGNTEAFF
D: NA; size: many; J: TRBJ2-2; V: TRBV29-1; DNA: TGCAGCGTTGTACGGAACACCGGGGAGCTGTTTTTT; CDR3: CSVVRNTGELFF
D: NA; size: NA; J: TRBJ2-1; V: TRBV6-1; DNA: TGTGCCAGCATCGGACTTAACAATGAGCAGTTCTTC; CDR3: CASIGLNNEQFF
D: NA; size: few; J: TRBJ1-2; V: TRBV19; DNA: TGTGCCAGTAGGGGGTTGGTTGCTTACGGCTACACCTTC; CDR3: CASRGLVAYGYTF
D: TRBD1; size: many; J: TRBJ1-1; V: TRBV29-1; DNA: TGCAGCGTTATTACGACAGGGGTGAACACTGAAGCTTTCTTT; CDR3: CSVITTGVNTEAFF